This T cell receptor (beta chain) comes out of a study of identifying expanded T cells in peripheral blood. Overall study results and limits: Clone count variance between roughly 2-week samples rose with total template count.

With respect to this clone: The antigen is not known.

Trimming shortened V by 1 base and J by 1 base, and 10 bases separated the two germline ends. Per the germline V gene, CDR1 is MNHEY and CDR2 is SMNVEV (reference sequence). The CDR3 contains 15 residues. The repertoire was sequenced with immunoSEQ multiplex PCR; TCRdb's copy has only in-frame clones and lacks some. The table shows about 52,000 clones, with approximately 82% occurring only once. Sequenced: blood. The TCR was taken from a person aged 18 to 75 in good health. The chain couples TRBV27 to TRBJ1-1, with D possibly matching TRBD1 (5 bases). CDR3 protein: CASSLLEQANTEAFF. Here the CDR3 DNA reads TGTGCCAGCAGTTTATTGGAACAGGCGAACACTGAAGCTTTCTTT.